This T cell receptor beta chain stems from a study of neurological immune-mediated disorders. There are many counts of this clonotype. TCRdb passed the 5' RACE reads through MiXCR, listing each CDR3 protein once. The sample yields about 59,000 distinct CDR3 sequences, around 24% seen once. The V and J ends lost 4 bases and 4 bases, in that order; junction bases with no gene match: 1. CDR3 length: 13 residues. This sample's time point: technical triplicate 2. Sample: PBMCs. This sequence originates from a man aged 55 to 70 with HTLV-1-associated myelopathy (HAM/TSP). The V gene is TRBV12-3 or TRBV12-4, the J gene TRBJ2-1, with 7 bases identical to TRBD2. The CDR3: CASSSGRYNEQFF. Written as DNA, the CDR3 is TGTGCCAGCAGTTCCGGGAGGTACAATGAGCAGTTCTTC.